A selection of T cell receptor beta chains follows, all from one sample in a study of cytomegalovirus exposure and HLA in healthy donors. Sequencing was performed with immunoSEQ multiplex PCR; in TCRdb, only in-frame clones are kept and a portion is missing. Seen here are around 300,000 clones, around 66% observed once, and the top ten hold 2% to 2.5%. Sequenced material: PBMCs. The receptors stem from a female donor in good health and CMV-seronegative. Each CDR3 is given without its conserved first and last residue. A D gene is named only where the DNA matches it firmly.

d_call v_call cdr3_aa
. TRBV18 ASSPSSAYNEQF
. TRBV2 ASSELAYT
TRBD1 TRBV11-2 ASSLGGTVQETQY
TRBD1 TRBV28 ASRRTGVGYGYT
. TRBV2 ASMGGLASDTQY
TRBD1 TRBV11-3 ASSLGGQTNTGELF
TRBD1 TRBV28 ASGQGSTGELF
TRBD2 TRBV4-2 ASSQDWGEGLYEQY
. TRBV7-9 SSSSRQKDTIY
. TRBV5-1 ASSGQQDRLF
TRBD1 TRBV7-2 ASSLRWTGESGGYT
. TRBV28 ASSPFMRGRAYEQY
TRBD1 TRBV5-4 ASSIRDRLYEQY
. TRBV5-5 ASRKTVSGTEAF
TRBD2 TRBV4-1 ASSFLAGEYNEQF
. TRBV28 ASSLLGGAIYGYT
TRBD1 TRBV28 ASTLGTGGTEAF
TRBD2 TRBV19 ASKHLAGESNEQF
TRBD2 TRBV30 AWTTSGSSDTQY
TRBD2 TRBV27 ASSLLGLAGGYEQY
TRBD1 TRBV30 AWKSGGTDNSPLH
. TRBV21-1 ASSKVQSRTQY
. TRBV4-1 ASSQDGGAGEKLF
TRBD1 TRBV10-1 ASSNPRDRGSGELF
. TRBV20-1 SRGYGEKLF
. TRBV4-2 ASSQWLASGETGELF
TRBD1 TRBV7-9 ASSTPGQSSGANVLT
. TRBV7-9 ASSLVWGHYNEQF
TRBD1 TRBV7-9 ASSLGQGVNQPQH
TRBD2 TRBV9 ASRVDGRRTGELF
TRBD2 TRBV29-1 SVEALLAGYNEQF
TRBD2 TRBV29-1 SVTPRLAGGEGDTQY
TRBD2 TRBV10-3 AISSGVAGGETQY
TRBD2 TRBV11-1 ASSLWTSGSVEQY
. TRBV4-1 ASSPFLITGNYQPQH
. TRBV4-2 ASSHTSSDKDEQF
. TRBV5-6 ASSSGMGQY
. TRBV28 ASSLRGRGA
TRBD2 TRBV28 ASSLQGGRQYEQY
TRBD1 TRBV2 ASRGDRNYEQY
. TRBV2 ASIGVAGEQY
TRBD2 TRBV5-1 ASSFQSGSADTQY
. TRBV6-5 ASSYRITTGNTEAF
. TRBV20-1 SARVDTEAF
. TRBV5-4 ASSLPDFGGGNEQY
. TRBV30 AWIGSFGTDTQY
. TRBV28 ASSRFSYEQY
. TRBV10-3 AISELGQGLGEQY
. TRBV5-1 ASSLGPANYGYT
TRBD1 TRBV5-8 ASSHPQGTPITEAF
. TRBV14 ASSQDYGLAQY